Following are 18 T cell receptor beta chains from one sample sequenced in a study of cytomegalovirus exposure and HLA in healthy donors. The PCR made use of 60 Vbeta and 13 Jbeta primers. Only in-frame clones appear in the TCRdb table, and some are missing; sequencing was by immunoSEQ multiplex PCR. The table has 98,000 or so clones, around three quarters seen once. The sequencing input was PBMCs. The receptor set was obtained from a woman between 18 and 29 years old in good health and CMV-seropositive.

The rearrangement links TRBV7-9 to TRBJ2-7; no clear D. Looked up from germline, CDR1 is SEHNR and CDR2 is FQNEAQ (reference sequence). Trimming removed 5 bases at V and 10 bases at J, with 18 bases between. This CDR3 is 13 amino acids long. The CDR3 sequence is CASSTVTPPLQYF. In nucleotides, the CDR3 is TGTGCCAGCAGCACAGTCACCCCTCCTTTACAGTACTTC.

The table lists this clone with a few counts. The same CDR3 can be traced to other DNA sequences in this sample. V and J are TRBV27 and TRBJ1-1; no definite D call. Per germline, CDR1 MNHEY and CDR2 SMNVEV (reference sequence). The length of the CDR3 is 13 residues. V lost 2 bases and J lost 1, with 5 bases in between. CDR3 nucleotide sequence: TGTGCCAGCAGTTTAAGAGCGAACACTGAAGCTTTCTTT. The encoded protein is CASSLRANTEAFF.

The CDR3 here is CASSLAGWYEQFF. CDR3 nucleotides: TGTGCCAGCAGTTTAGCGGGATGGTATGAGCAGTTCTTC. V gene TRBV28 combines with J gene TRBJ2-1; a weak D match, TRBD2 (6 bases). The V end lost 2 bases, the J end lost 8 bases, and 10 bases lay between the germline ends. This CDR3 is 13 amino acids long. In germline, CDR1 is MDHEN, CDR2 SYDVKM.

The CDR3 here is CASSPGQGVQYGYTF. In DNA, the CDR3 is TGTGCCAGCAGCCCGGGACAGGGCGTACAGTATGGCTACACCTTC. The rearrangement links TRBV7-3 to TRBJ1-2, with 9 bases aligning to TRBD1. This CDR3 spans 15 amino acids. CDR1 SGHTA and CDR2 FQGTGA come from the germline V gene. Trimming at V came to 5 bases and at J to 5 bases, leaving 9 bases not matched to a gene.

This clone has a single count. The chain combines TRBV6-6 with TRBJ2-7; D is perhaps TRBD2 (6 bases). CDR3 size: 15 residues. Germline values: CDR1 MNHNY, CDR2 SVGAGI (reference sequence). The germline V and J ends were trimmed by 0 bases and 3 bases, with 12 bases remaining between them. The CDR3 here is CASSYSTGGSYEQYF. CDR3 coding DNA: TGTGCCAGCAGTTACTCTACCGGGGGAAGCTACGAGCAGTACTTC.

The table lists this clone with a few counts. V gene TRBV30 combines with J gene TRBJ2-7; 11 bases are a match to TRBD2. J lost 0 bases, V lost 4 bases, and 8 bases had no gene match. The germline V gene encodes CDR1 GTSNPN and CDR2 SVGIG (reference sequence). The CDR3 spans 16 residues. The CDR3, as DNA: TGTGCCTGGAACCGGACTAGCGGGTGCTCCTCCTACGAGCAGTACTTC. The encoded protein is CAWNRTSGCSSYEQYF.

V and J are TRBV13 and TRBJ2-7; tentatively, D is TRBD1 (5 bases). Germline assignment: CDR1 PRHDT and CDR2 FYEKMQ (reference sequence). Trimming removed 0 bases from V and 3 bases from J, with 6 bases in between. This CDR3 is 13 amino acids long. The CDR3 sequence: CASSLGQGYEQYF. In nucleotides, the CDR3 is TGTGCCAGCAGCTTAGGGCAGGGCTACGAGCAGTACTTC.

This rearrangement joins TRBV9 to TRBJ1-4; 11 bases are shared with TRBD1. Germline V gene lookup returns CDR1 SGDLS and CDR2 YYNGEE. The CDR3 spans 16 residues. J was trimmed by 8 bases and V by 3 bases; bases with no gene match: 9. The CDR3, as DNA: TGTGCCAGCAGCGGATTTTCCGGGACAGGGGGGGAAAAACTGTTTTTT. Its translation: CASSGFSGTGGEKLFF.

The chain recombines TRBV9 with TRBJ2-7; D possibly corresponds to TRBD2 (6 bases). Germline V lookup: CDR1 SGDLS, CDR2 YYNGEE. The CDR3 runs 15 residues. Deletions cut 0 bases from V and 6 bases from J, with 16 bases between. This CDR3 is CASSVAGGIASEQYF. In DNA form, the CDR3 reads TGTGCCAGCAGCGTAGCTGGCGGGATCGCATCCGAGCAGTACTTC.

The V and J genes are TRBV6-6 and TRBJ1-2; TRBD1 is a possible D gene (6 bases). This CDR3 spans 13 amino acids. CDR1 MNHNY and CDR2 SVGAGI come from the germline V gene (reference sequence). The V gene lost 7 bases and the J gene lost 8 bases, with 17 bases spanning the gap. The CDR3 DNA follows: TGTGCCAGCATTCCCGACAGGTTCGAGGGCTACACCTTC. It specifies CASIPDRFEGYTF.

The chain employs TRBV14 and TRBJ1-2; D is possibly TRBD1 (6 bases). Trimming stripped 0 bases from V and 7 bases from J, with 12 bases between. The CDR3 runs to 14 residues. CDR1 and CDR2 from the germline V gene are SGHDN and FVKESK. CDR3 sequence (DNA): TGTGCCAGCAGCCAAGATCGGGGCAGGGGTGGCTACACCTTC. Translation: CASSQDRGRGGYTF.

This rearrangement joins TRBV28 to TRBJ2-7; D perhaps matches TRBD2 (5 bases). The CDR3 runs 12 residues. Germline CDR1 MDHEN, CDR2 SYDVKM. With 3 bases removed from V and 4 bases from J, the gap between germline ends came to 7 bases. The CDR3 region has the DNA TGTGCCAGCAGTTTCTCGGGATACGAGCAGTACTTC. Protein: CASSFSGYEQYF.

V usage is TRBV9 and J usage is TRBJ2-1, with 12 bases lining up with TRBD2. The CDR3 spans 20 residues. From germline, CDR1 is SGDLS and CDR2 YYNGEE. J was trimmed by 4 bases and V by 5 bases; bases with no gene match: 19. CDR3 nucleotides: TGTGCCAGCAGTCCACCCCAACAGACTAGCGGGGGATGGGCATACAATGAGCAGTTCTTC. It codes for CASSPPQQTSGGWAYNEQFF.

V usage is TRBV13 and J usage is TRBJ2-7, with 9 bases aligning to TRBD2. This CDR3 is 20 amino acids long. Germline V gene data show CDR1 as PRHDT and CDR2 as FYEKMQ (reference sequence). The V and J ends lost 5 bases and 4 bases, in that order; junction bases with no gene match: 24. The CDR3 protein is CASSKRAGTENSGSLYEQYF. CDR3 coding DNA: TGTGCCAGCAGCAAACGGGCCGGGACGGAAAATAGCGGGAGTTTGTACGAGCAGTACTTC. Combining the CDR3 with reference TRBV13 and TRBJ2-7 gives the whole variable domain AAGVIQSPRHLIKEKRETATLKCYPIPRHDTVYWYQQGPGQDPQFLISFYEKMQSDKGSIPDRFSAQQFSDYHSELNMSSLELGDSALYFCASSKRAGTENSGSLYEQYFGPGTRLTVT.

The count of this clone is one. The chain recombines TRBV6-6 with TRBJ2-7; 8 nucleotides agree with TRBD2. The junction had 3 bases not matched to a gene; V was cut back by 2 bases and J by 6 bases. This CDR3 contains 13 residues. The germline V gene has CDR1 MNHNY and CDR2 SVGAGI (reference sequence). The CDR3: CASSYAAGGEQYF. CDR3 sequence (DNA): TGTGCCAGCAGTTACGCGGCGGGAGGCGAGCAGTACTTC.

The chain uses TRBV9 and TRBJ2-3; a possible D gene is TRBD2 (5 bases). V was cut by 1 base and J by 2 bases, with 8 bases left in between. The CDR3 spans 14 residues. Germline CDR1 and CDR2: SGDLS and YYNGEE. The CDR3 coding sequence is TGTGCCAGCAGCGTACTAGCAGACACAGATACGCAGTATTTT. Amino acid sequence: CASSVLADTDTQYF.

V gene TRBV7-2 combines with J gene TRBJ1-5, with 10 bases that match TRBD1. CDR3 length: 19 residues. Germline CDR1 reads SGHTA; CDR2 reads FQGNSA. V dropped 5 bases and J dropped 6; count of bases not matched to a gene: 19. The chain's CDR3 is CASSLRTKTGTGAGQPQHF. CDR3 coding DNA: TGTGCCAGCAGCCTTCGGACGAAGACCGGGACAGGGGCGGGTCAGCCCCAGCATTTT.

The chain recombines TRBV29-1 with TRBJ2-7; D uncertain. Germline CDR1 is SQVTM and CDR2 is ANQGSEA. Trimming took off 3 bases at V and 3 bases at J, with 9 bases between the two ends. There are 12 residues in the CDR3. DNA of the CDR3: TGCAGCGTTGACATGGGCTACTACGAGCAGTACTTC. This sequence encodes CSVDMGYYEQYF.